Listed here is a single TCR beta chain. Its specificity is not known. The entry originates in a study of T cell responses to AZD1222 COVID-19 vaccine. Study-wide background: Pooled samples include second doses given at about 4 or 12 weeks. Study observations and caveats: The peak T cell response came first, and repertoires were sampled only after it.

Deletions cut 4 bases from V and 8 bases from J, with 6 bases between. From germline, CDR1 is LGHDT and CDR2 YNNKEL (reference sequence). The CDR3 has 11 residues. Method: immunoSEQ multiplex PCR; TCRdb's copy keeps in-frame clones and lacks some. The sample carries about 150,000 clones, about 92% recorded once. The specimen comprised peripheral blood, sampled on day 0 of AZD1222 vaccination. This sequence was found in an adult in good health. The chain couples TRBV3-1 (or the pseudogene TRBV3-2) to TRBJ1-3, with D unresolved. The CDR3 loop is CASSPLDTIYF. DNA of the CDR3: TGTGCCAGCAGCCCACTGGACACCATATATTTT.